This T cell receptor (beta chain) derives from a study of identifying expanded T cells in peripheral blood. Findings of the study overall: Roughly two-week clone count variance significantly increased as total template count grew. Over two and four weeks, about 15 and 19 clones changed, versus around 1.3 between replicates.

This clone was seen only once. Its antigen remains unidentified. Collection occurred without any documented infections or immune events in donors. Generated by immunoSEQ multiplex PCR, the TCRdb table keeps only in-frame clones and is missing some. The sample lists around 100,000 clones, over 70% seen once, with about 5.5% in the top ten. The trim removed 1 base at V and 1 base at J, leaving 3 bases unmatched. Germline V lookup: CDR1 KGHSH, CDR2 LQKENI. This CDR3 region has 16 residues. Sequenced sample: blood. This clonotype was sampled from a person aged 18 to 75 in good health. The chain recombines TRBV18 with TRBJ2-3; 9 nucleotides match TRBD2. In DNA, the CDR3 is TGTGCCAGCTCACCACTCGTAGCGGGGGGCACAGATACGCAGTATTTT. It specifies CASSPLVAGGTDTQYF.